The sequence of this T cell receptor (beta chain) was determined in a study of T cell repertoires in cytomegalovirus infection. TCRdb re-derived calls from the reads in MiXCR, one entry per CDR3 protein. The data contain 500,000 to 600,000 distinct CDR3 sequences, 16% of them seen just once; the ten biggest clones take up about 24%. The CDR3 has 14 amino acids. V was cut by 1 base and J by 2 bases, with 9 bases left in between. Germline loops: CDR1 MGHDK, CDR2 SYGVNS. With regard to this clonotype: Because it lacks the conserved phenylalanine or tryptophan at the end, this CDR3 is likely a read error.

The source is a human donor in good health (CMV status not recorded). Some clones in this sample may be carry-over from other donors' samples. The chain is built from TRBV25-1 and TRBJ2-7; possibly TRBD1 or TRBD2 for D (6 bases each). The material sequenced was CD8+ T cells from PBMCs. The CDR3 reads CASSEFRGAYEQYL. Here the CDR3 DNA reads TGTGCCAGCAGTGAATTTAGGGGGGCCTACGAGCAGTACTTA.